This T cell receptor beta chain was sequenced during a study of T-cell memory formation after mild COVID-19. Study conclusions and caveats: Memory cells collected pre-infection included some clones that later responded, suggesting cross-reactive memory joined.

There are a few counts of this clonotype. No antigen is known for it. V lost 3 bases, J lost 8 bases, and 12 bases lay in between. The germline gives CDR1 SGHRS, CDR2 YFSETQ. CDR3 length: 14 residues. Amplification by 5'RACE using constant-segment primers produced TCR alpha and TCR beta cDNA libraries that carried sample barcodes and UMIs. Using its own MiXCR run on the 5' RACE reads, TCRdb lists one record per CDR3 protein. Of about 390,000 distinct CDR3 sequences listed, approximately 15% were seen once; the top ten hold about 22%. This chain connects TRBV5-1 to TRBJ1-6, with D possibly being TRBD1 (5 bases). This clonotype was sampled from a man aged 18 to 29 who had mild COVID-19 (a few samples of this study predate the infection). Cell type and time point are not known. What was sequenced was PBMCs or a T cell subset sorted from them (not recorded which). CDR3 protein: CASSYGTSDSPLHF. Written as DNA, the CDR3 is TGCGCCAGCAGCTATGGGACCAGTGATTCACCCCTCCACTTT.